This record covers a single TCR beta chain. The junction departs from the called germline gene at one end, perhaps through a read error. This specimen belongs to a study of cytomegalovirus exposure and HLA in healthy donors. Germline CDR1 MNHNY, CDR2 SVGAGI (reference sequence). This CDR3 region has 12 residues. PCR employed 60 Vbeta and 13 Jbeta primers. TCRdb's table, derived via immunoSEQ multiplex PCR, lists solely in-frame clones and lacks some. The table includes hundreds of thousands of clones, roughly 85% detected once. The material sequenced was PBMCs. The V call is TRBV6-6, the J call TRBJ1-2; maybe TRBD1 (5 bases). The receptor comes from a male donor in good health and CMV-seronegative. CDR3 sequence (DNA): TGTGCCAGCGGCTCGTCCCGCAGGGTCATGATCTTC. Residues: CASGSSRRVMIF.